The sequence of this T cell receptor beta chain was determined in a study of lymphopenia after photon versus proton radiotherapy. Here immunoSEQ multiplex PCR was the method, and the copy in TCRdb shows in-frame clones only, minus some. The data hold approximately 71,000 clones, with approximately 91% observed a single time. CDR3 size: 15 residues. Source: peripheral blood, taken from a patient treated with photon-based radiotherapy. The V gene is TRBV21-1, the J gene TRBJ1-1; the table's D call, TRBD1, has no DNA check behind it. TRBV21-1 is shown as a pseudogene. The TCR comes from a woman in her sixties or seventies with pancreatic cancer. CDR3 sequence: CASSNAGGSNTEAFF. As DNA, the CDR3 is TGTGCCAGCAGCAACGCAGGGGGATCCAACACTGAAGCTTTCTTT.